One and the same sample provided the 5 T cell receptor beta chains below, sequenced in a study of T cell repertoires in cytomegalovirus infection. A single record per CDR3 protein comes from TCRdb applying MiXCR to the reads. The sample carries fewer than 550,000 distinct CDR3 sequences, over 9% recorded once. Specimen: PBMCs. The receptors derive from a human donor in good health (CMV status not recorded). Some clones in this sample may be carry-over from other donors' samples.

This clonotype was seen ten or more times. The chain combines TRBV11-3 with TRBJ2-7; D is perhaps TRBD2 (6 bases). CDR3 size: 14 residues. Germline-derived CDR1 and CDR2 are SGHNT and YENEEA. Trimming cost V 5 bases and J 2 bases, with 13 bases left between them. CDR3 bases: TGTGCCAGCAGCGCCCGGGACTTCCCCTACGAGCAGTACTTC. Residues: CASSARDFPYEQYF.

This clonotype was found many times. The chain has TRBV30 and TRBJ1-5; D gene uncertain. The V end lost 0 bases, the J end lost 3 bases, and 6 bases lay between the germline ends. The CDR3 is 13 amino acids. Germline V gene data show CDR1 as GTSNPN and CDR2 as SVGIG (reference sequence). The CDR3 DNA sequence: TGTGCCTGGAGTGTATATGACAATCAGCCCCAGCATTTT. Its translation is CAWSVYDNQPQHF. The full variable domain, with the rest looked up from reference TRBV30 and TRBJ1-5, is SQTIHQWPATLVQPVGSPLSLECTVEGTSNPNLYWYRQAAGRGLQLLFYSVGIGQISSEVPQNLSASRPQDRQFILSSKKLLLSDSGFYLCAWSVYDNQPQHFGDGTRLSIL.

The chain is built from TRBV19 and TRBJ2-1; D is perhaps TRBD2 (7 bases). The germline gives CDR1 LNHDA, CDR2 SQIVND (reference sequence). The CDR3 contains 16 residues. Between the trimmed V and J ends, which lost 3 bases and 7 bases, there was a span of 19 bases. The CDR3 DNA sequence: TGTGCCAGTAGTATGAGCTGGCGGGAGAGGGGGAATGAGCAGTTCTTC. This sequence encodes CASSMSWRERGNEQFF.

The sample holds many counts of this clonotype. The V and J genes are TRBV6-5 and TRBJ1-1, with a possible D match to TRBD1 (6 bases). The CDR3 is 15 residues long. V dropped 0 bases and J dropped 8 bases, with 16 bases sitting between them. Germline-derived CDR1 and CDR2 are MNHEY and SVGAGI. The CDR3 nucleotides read TGTGCCAGCAGTTACTCAAGTGCAGGGGAGGCGGAAGCTTTCTTT. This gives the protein CASSYSSAGEAEAFF.

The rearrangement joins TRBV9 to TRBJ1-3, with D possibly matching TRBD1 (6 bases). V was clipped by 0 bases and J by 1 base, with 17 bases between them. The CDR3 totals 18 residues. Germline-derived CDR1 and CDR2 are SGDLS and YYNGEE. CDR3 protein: CASSVDFGGRLSGNTIYF. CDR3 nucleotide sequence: TGTGCCAGCAGCGTAGATTTCGGGGGGCGCTTGTCTGGAAACACCATATATTTT.